These T cell receptor beta chains were read from a single sample in a study of T-cell memory formation after mild COVID-19. TCRdb re-analysed the 5' RACE reads in MiXCR, keeping a single row per CDR3 protein. The sample includes 390,000 or so distinct CDR3 sequences, approximately 16% of them seen just once. Sequencing used PBMCs or a T cell subset sorted from them (not recorded which). These receptor sequences come from a man aged 18 to 30 who had mild COVID-19 (a few samples of this study predate the infection). Cell type and time point are not known. Each CDR3 is given with its conserved first and last residue. The order of the fields is V gene, CDR3 protein.

TRBV20-1 CSARDIAGTSENEQFF
TRBV29-1 CSVSKGSGNTIYF
TRBV3-1 CASSQGTGTGNGYTF
TRBV6-2/TRBV6-3 CASSSGGTLSYEQYF
TRBV5-4 CASSLGTENIQYF
TRBV20-1 CSARVGGFDTQYF
TRBV7-9 CASSFMNTLYGYTF
TRBV4-1 CASSLLAPTGEQYF
TRBV27 CASSLSSGGGRGTEAFF
TRBV9 CASSPRTGQGSGTGELFF
TRBV12-3/TRBV12-4 CASSLTSGGSWEQYF
TRBV12-3/TRBV12-4 CASRRGQPYGYTF
TRBV7-6 CASSLAAGGPADTQYF
TRBV20-1 CSAPPSGLARYEQYF
TRBV28 CASRRAYEQFF
TRBV6-2/TRBV6-3 CASSYQGQVYGYTF
TRBV19 CASTAWGTGGTEAFF
TRBV12-3/TRBV12-4 CASSLRGIHEQYF
TRBV29-1 CSVVGTVEAFF
TRBV3-1 CASSQALGADNYGYTF
TRBV3-1 CASSHLAGDLQETQYF
TRBV9 CASSPSPGTSGGSSYNEQFF
TRBV29-1 CSASTGDRYGYTF
TRBV12-3/TRBV12-4 CASRVGVGTEAFF
TRBV9 CASTVGGLPGELFF
TRBV11-3 CASSRLAGGRTDTQYF
TRBV3-1 CASSKQGSNQPQHF
TRBV6-2/TRBV6-3 CASSYPSREFRYEQYF
TRBV12-3/TRBV12-4 CASTRTGRNEKLFF
TRBV9 CASSADLTGLGVDGYTF
TRBV12-3/TRBV12-4 CASSLNRGPRNTEAFF
TRBV10-3 CAIRGDNSGNTIYF
TRBV9 CASSVMSLAGNTGELFF
TRBV4-3 CASSPRQNTGELFF
TRBV12-3/TRBV12-4 CASSGTGIWDGYTF
TRBV12-3/TRBV12-4 CASRYRGPSSYNEQFF
TRBV12-5 CASGLEGGLPVEQFF
TRBV24-1 CATSDHLNTGELFF
TRBV7-2 CASSLVVSGGAAGTQYF
TRBV4-3 CASSQEKGWGETQYF
TRBV25-1 CASRWGYTEAFF
TRBV20-1 CSATPGQATFGYTF
TRBV6-5 CASSYSAGTYEQYF
TRBV20-1 CSARIAGRTDTQYF
TRBV7-9 CASRAKRQGNADTQYF
TRBV20-1 CSAPTSNNEQFF
TRBV6-6 CASSEPGLSDTEAFF
TRBV5-6 CASSLGGEVFF
TRBV20-1 CSARDPGRVLLQGYTF